This T cell receptor beta chain was found in a study of cytomegalovirus exposure and HLA in healthy donors. As for this clone: What it recognizes is unknown.

Germline V CDR1 and CDR2: SGHRS, YFSETQ. The CDR3 length is 14 residues. Trimming removed 8 bases at V and 2 bases at J, with 14 bases between. Study results and caveats: For most TCR sequences rarity was the rule, although some public TCRs occurred in many donors.

The donors were in the roughly 110-subject validation cohort; that cohort was separate from the approximately 670-subject first cohort. Sequenced by immunoSEQ multiplex PCR; TCRdb stores in-frame clones only, minus some. The table lists tens of thousands of clones, around 89% of them singletons. The source is a woman under 30 in good health and CMV-seronegative. V and J are TRBV5-1 and TRBJ2-1; possibly TRBD2 for D (6 bases). The sequenced sample was PBMCs. CDR3 DNA sequence: TGCGCCAGAGAGCGGGTCTACCCCTACAATGAGCAGTTCTTC. Protein: CARERVYPYNEQFF.